The 27 T cell receptor beta chains given below trace back to one sample, sequenced in a study of cytomegalovirus exposure and HLA in healthy donors. In the PCR, 60 Vbeta and 13 Jbeta primers were used. The table came from immunoSEQ multiplex PCR; TCRdb's copy has only in-frame clones and leaves some out. The profile covers 90,000 to 110,000 clones, with roughly 13% appearing a single time and 15% to 20% taken by the ten largest. Sequencing was carried out using PBMCs. The receptors derive from a man aged 40-49 years in good health and CMV-seropositive.

The chain employs TRBV2 and TRBJ1-1, with a tentative D call TRBD1 (6 bases). The CDR3 covers 17 residues. Germline V CDR1 and CDR2: SNHLY, FYNNEI. Trimming removed 3 bases from V and 0 bases from J, with 17 bases in between. The CDR3 bases are TGTGCCAGCAGTGACCCAGGGGAGGGGGGTATGAACACTGAAGCTTTCTTT. Its translation: CASSDPGEGGMNTEAFF. The whole variable domain, filled in from reference TRBV2 and TRBJ1-1, reads EPEVTQTPSHQVTQMGQEVILRCVPISNHLYFYWYRQILGQKVEFLVSFYNNEISEKSEIFDDQFSVERPDGSNFTLKIRSTKLEDSAMYFCASSDPGEGGMNTEAFFGQGTRLTVV.

The chain combines TRBV10-3 with TRBJ2-7, with D possibly being TRBD1 (6 bases). This CDR3 comprises 14 residues. The V end was cut by 3 bases, the J end by 2 bases, with 11 bases between. Germline loops: CDR1 ENHRY, CDR2 SYGVKD. CDR3: CAISDHRETYEQYF. The CDR3 bases are TGTGCCATCAGTGACCACAGGGAGACCTACGAGCAGTACTTC.

This clone has only a few counts. The chain couples TRBV6-6 to TRBJ2-7; the D gene is possibly TRBD1 (5 bases). This CDR3 spans 13 amino acids. The ends were cut back, 6 bases at V and 4 bases at J, with 13 bases in the middle. Germline CDR1 reads MNHNY; CDR2 reads SVGAGI (reference sequence). In nucleotides, the CDR3 is TGTGCCAGCAGGGACAATTCTAAATACGAGCAGTACTTC. Translation gives CASRDNSKYEQYF.

This clone was observed a few times. CDR3 residues: CAVGTGDTDTQYF. DNA of the CDR3: TGTGCCGTCGGGACAGGGGACACAGATACGCAGTATTTT. This chain uses TRBV10-3 with TRBJ2-3; TRBD1 aligns across 10 bases. V lost 11 bases and J lost 2; bases outside the gene matches: 4. Germline values: CDR1 ENHRY, CDR2 SYGVKD. The CDR3 loop spans 13 amino acids.

The chain carries TRBV9 and TRBJ2-1, with TRBD1 identical over 7 bases. The CDR3 consists of 16 residues. V was pared by 1 base and J by 1 base, with 5 bases of the junction left unmatched. Germline V gene sequence: CDR1 SGDLS, CDR2 YYNGEE. DNA of the CDR3: TGTGCCAGCAGCGTACCCGACAGGGCATCCTACAATGAGCAGTTCTTC. Translation gives CASSVPDRASYNEQFF.

The chain links TRBV7-2 to TRBJ2-5, with 7 bases aligning to TRBD2. Germline CDR1 is SGHTA and CDR2 is FQGNSA. The CDR3 has 14 amino acids. V was clipped by 3 bases and J by 3 bases; unmatched bases: 4. Here the CDR3 reads CASSFIREEETQYF. CDR3 DNA sequence: TGTGCCAGCAGCTTTATTCGGGAGGAAGAGACCCAGTACTTC.

The rearrangement uses TRBV5-6 and TRBJ2-1; D perhaps matches TRBD2 (6 bases). Looked up from germline, CDR1 is SGHDT and CDR2 is YYEEEE. V shed 0 bases and J shed 8 bases, with 6 bases lying between them. The CDR3 length is 12 residues. As DNA, the CDR3 is TGTGCCAGCAGCTTGGGGGGGGATGAGCAGTTCTTC. Encoded protein: CASSLGGDEQFF.

This chain uses TRBV28 with TRBJ2-7, with 13 bases fitting TRBD2. Germline CDR1 is MDHEN and CDR2 is SYDVKM. Trimming removed 8 bases from V and 6 bases from J; junction bases left unmatched: 1. The CDR3 covers 12 residues. Here the CDR3 reads CASWTSGSEQYF. The CDR3 DNA sequence: TGTGCCAGCTGGACTAGCGGGAGCGAGCAGTACTTC. Complete variable domain (other parts from reference TRBV28 and TRBJ2-7): DVKVTQSSRYLVKRTGEKVFLECVQDMDHENMFWYRQDPGLGLRLIYFSYDVKMKEKGDIPEGYSVSREKKERFSLILESASTNQTSMYLCASWTSGSEQYFGPGTRLTVT.

This clone was seen only a few times. The J gene is TRBJ1-4, the V gene TRBV11-3; D gene unclear. With 5 bases removed from V and 8 bases from J, the gap between germline ends came to 12 bases. The CDR3 sequence is 13 residues long. Germline lookup yields CDR1 SGHNT and CDR2 YENEEA. The CDR3 is CASSRESGEKLFF. In nucleotides, the CDR3 is TGTGCCAGCAGCCGGGAAAGCGGGGAAAAACTGTTTTTT.

In the case of this clone: A far larger clone lies a single base away; this is likely a read error. This rearrangement joins TRBV6-5 to TRBJ2-7, with D possibly TRBD2 on 6 matching bases. V lost 5 bases to trimming and J lost 7 bases, with 15 bases between them. Germline V CDR1 and CDR2: MNHEY, SVGAGI. The CDR3 is 13 residues long. The CDR3 here is CASSVGLLGEQYV. In DNA, the CDR3 is TGTGCCAGCAGTGTGGGACTTCTCGGGGAGCAGTACGTC.

This clone has a handful of counts. This chain uses TRBV5-1 with TRBJ1-1, with D possibly TRBD1 on 6 matching bases. The CDR3 has 15 amino acids. In germline, CDR1 is SGHRS, CDR2 YFSETQ. V dropped 0 bases and J dropped 0 bases, with 9 bases sitting between them. CDR3 loop: CASSLVTGLNTEAFF. In DNA, the CDR3 is TGCGCCAGCAGCTTGGTCACAGGGTTGAACACTGAAGCTTTCTTT.

The V and J genes are TRBV30 and TRBJ1-4, with D unresolved. Trimming took off 0 bases at V and 8 bases at J, with 13 bases between the two ends. Germline V gene lookup returns CDR1 GTSNPN and CDR2 SVGIG (reference sequence). This CDR3 is 14 amino acids long. The CDR3 DNA sequence: TGTGCCTGGAGTGTTTCTTCGACTGGGGAAAAACTGTTTTTT. It translates to CAWSVSSTGEKLFF.

In its sample, this clone was seen a few times. The chain has TRBV9 and TRBJ2-5; 10 nucleotides line up with TRBD2. The CDR3 is made up of 15 amino acids. Germline CDR1 and CDR2: SGDLS and YYNGEE. Losses at the gene ends were 3 bases for V and 1 base for J; bases not matched to a gene: 3. As DNA, the CDR3 is TGTGCCAGCAGCGCGGGACTAGCGCGCCAAGAGACCCAGTACTTC. Encoded protein: CASSAGLARQETQYF.

This clone turned up a few times. The J gene is TRBJ2-7, the V gene TRBV5-1; unclear D gene. This CDR3 spans 13 amino acids. CDR1 SGHRS and CDR2 YFSETQ come from the germline V gene. Trimming left V 9 bases short and J 6 bases short, with 19 bases between. The CDR3 DNA is TGCGCCACCACATTTAGGAGTCGACGCGAGCAGTACTTC. Protein sequence: CATTFRSRREQYF.

This clone was counted only a few times. This chain uses TRBV6-5 with TRBJ2-7; the match to TRBD1 covers 10 bases. This CDR3 has 15 residues. Trimming at V came to 5 bases and at J to 5 bases, leaving 9 bases not matched to a gene. Germline V gene sequence: CDR1 MNHEY, CDR2 SVGAGI. CDR3 nucleotides: TGTGCCAGCAGTCGACCGGGACAGGGGATCCACGAGCAGTACTTC. It specifies CASSRPGQGIHEQYF.

In its sample, this clone was seen a few times. The DNA of the CDR3 is TGTGCCAGCTCACCAATCGGGACAGATGTTTACGAGCAGTACTTC. Its protein product is CASSPIGTDVYEQYF. The genes are TRBV18 and TRBJ2-7, with 7 positions matching TRBD1. The CDR3 length is 15 residues. Trimming cost V 2 bases and J 4 bases; bases outside gene matches: 8. The germline CDR1 and CDR2 sequences are KGHSH and LQKENI.

This clone was detected a few times. The genes are TRBV4-1 and TRBJ2-7, with TRBD1 as a possible D gene (5 bases). Germline V gives CDR1 MGHRA, CDR2 YSYEKL. With 2 bases removed from V and 2 bases from J, the gap between germline ends came to 13 bases. The CDR3 covers 15 residues. The CDR3 region has the DNA TGCGCCAGCAGCCAAACATGGGGCTCCACCTACGAGCAGTACTTC. Amino acid sequence: CASSQTWGSTYEQYF.

The J gene is TRBJ1-1, the V gene TRBV6-5; unclear D gene. Trimming stripped 8 bases from V and 0 bases from J, with 10 bases between. This CDR3 spans 13 amino acids. CDR1 is MNHEY, CDR2 SVGAGI, per germline. The CDR3 sequence is CASGETVNTEAFF. The CDR3 DNA reads TGTGCCAGCGGCGAAACAGTGAACACTGAAGCTTTCTTT.

The rearrangement uses TRBV7-6 and TRBJ2-7, with 7 bases aligning to TRBD2. CDR3 length: 15 residues. V gave up 1 base and J gave up 2 bases; unmatched junction bases: 5. Germline V CDR1 and CDR2: SGHVS, FNYEAQ. The CDR3: CASSLELAATYEQYF. CDR3 in DNA: TGTGCCAGCAGCTTAGAGCTAGCGGCCACCTACGAGCAGTACTTC.

The chain has TRBV5-5 and TRBJ2-2, with TRBD2 identical over 7 bases. There are 16 residues in the CDR3. V shed 2 bases and J 3 bases; nucleotides not matched to a gene: 7. Germline V gene data show CDR1 as SGHKS and CDR2 as YYEKEE (reference sequence). The CDR3 sequence is CASSLRPGRDTGELFF. In DNA, the CDR3 is TGTGCCAGCAGCTTACGGCCGGGGAGGGACACCGGGGAGCTGTTTTTT.

The chain uses TRBV11-2 and TRBJ1-2, with TRBD1 as a possible D gene (5 bases). CDR3 length: 12 amino acids. Germline values: CDR1 SGHAT, CDR2 FQNNGV. V was cut by 0 bases and J by 10 bases, with 9 bases left in between. CDR3 protein: CASSLEGDYYTF. CDR3 bases: TGTGCCAGCAGCTTAGAAGGGGATTACTACACCTTC.

This clone was recorded a few times. V is TRBV6-5 and J is TRBJ1-1; D not certain. The CDR3 consists of 15 residues. Germline-derived CDR1 and CDR2 are MNHEY and SVGAGI. V gave up 0 bases and J gave up 0 bases, with 8 bases separating them. CDR3 loop: CASSYSYTLNTEAFF. The CDR3 DNA reads TGTGCCAGCAGTTACTCGTACACGTTGAACACTGAAGCTTTCTTT.

This clone was seen a handful of times. The V and J genes are TRBV30 and TRBJ2-5; TRBD2 aligns across 11 bases. The CDR3 loop spans 13 amino acids. Germline loops: CDR1 GTSNPN, CDR2 SVGIG (reference sequence). Trimming removed 5 bases from V and 3 bases from J; junction bases left unmatched: 2. CDR3 DNA: TGTGCCTGGGAGGGACTAGCGGAAGAGACCCAGTACTTC. It specifies CAWEGLAEETQYF.

This chain joins TRBV9 and TRBJ1-5; TRBD1 aligns across 8 bases. CDR3 length equals 18 residues. Germline CDR1 SGDLS, CDR2 YYNGEE. The trim removed 4 bases at V and 2 bases at J, leaving 14 bases unmatched. The CDR3 DNA is TGTGCCAGCAGCAAAACTATGACAGGGGTAATTGGCAATCAGCCCCAGCATTTT. This translates into CASSKTMTGVIGNQPQHF.

This rearrangement joins TRBV4-1 to TRBJ1-5; tentative D call: TRBD1 (6 bases). V was cut by 0 bases and J by 7 bases, with 16 bases left in between. Germline V gene data show CDR1 as MGHRA and CDR2 as YSYEKL. This CDR3 region has 16 residues. In nucleotides, the CDR3 is TGCGCCAGCAGCCAAGATACCGGGGGCGGGGGGCAGCCCCAGCATTTT. It specifies CASSQDTGGGGQPQHF.

V and J are TRBV7-3 and TRBJ2-3; 10 bases agree with TRBD1. The CDR3 covers 13 residues. The ends lost 1 base at V and 10 bases at J; junction bases unmatched: 2. The germline CDR1 and CDR2 sequences are SGHTA and FQGTGA. The CDR3 DNA is TGTGCCAGCAGCTTAAGGGACAGGGGACCGCAGTATTTT. Protein product: CASSLRDRGPQYF.

The CDR3 region has the DNA TGTGCCAGCAGTTCCGCAGTCACCGGGGAGCTGTTTTTT. Protein: CASSSAVTGELFF. The chain combines TRBV6-6 with TRBJ2-2; no clear D gene. Germline V gene sequence: CDR1 MNHNY, CDR2 SVGAGI (reference sequence). This CDR3 is 13 amino acids long. Trimming removed 4 bases at V and 4 bases at J, with 7 bases between.